The 18 T cell receptor beta chains below all came from one sample that was sequenced in a study of glioma-infiltrating T cells. Amplification of TCR alpha and beta CDR3 regions from RNA used iRepertoire nested multiplex PCR. TCRdb redid the calling of the multiplex PCR reads with MiXCR, one entry per CDR3 protein. This table has more than 95,000 distinct CDR3 sequences, roughly 24% appearing once. Sequencing was carried out using glioma tissue, nonneoplastic brain tissue, or PBMCs (not recorded which). These receptors all stem from a human donor with low-grade glioma or glioblastoma, undergoing nonglioma brain surgery, or in good health (not recorded which).

The table lists this clonotype with a few counts. This chain connects TRBV12-3 or TRBV12-4 to TRBJ2-1; 12 nucleotides agree with TRBD2. The CDR3 has 15 amino acids. V lost 6 bases to trimming and J lost 8 bases; unmatched junction nucleotides: 8. In nucleotides, the CDR3 is TGTGCCAGCAGATTCCTAGCGGGAGGGCGGGATGAGCAGTTCTTC. It specifies CASRFLAGGRDEQFF.

This clonotype was seen many times. The chain has TRBV6-1 and TRBJ2-7; D may be TRBD2 (7 bases). Germline V gene sequence: CDR1 MNHNS, CDR2 SASEGT. V lost 5 bases and J 2 bases, leaving 22 bases between the germline ends. This CDR3 region has 17 residues. DNA of the CDR3: TGTGCCAGCAGTTCCACCCGTGTCGGGGGGCGGCCCTACGAGCAGTACTTC. Translating it yields CASSSTRVGGRPYEQYF.

Concerning this clonotype: This may be a read error: a much more frequent sequence differs by one nucleotide. The gene calls are TRBV4-3 and TRBJ2-7; D is unresolved. Germline assignment: CDR1 LGHNA and CDR2 YSLEER. This CDR3 spans 15 amino acids. V was shortened by 1 base and J by 2 bases, with 12 bases between the two germline ends. The CDR3, as DNA: TGCGCCAGCAGCCAAGGTCTCGGCGGAACCTACGAGCAGTACTTC. Its protein is CASSQGLGGTYEQYF.

This clonotype was detected a few times. The chain couples TRBV7-2 to TRBJ1-3; the D is unclear. The V end was cut by 10 bases, the J end by 0 bases, with 13 bases between. This CDR3 is 14 amino acids long. Looked up from germline, CDR1 is SGHTA and CDR2 is FQGNSA. CDR3 residues: CATKLERSGNTIYF. CDR3 bases: TGTGCCACCAAATTGGAGCGCTCTGGAAACACCATATATTTT.

Only a few counts were recorded for this clonotype. The chain is built from TRBV7-2 and TRBJ2-1; possible D gene TRBD2, 7 bases. V was cut by 9 bases and J by 6 bases, with 15 bases left in between. Germline V gives CDR1 SGHTA, CDR2 FQGNSA. The CDR3 is 13 residues long. CDR3: CASREGGGNEQFF. Written as DNA, the CDR3 is TGTGCCAGTAGAGAGGGGGGGGGCAATGAGCAGTTCTTC.

This clonotype was seen repeatedly, ten times or more. Written as DNA, the CDR3 is TGCGCCAGCAGCCAAGATGGTCAGGGGACTGGGGCCAACGTCCTGACTTTC. Protein sequence: CASSQDGQGTGANVLTF. The chain couples TRBV4-3 to TRBJ2-6, with D possibly matching TRBD1 (6 bases). The CDR3 runs to 17 residues. Trimming left V 0 bases short and J 2 bases short, with 11 bases between. Per germline, CDR1 LGHNA and CDR2 YSLEER.

This clonotype was found many times. The chain joins TRBV7-2 to TRBJ2-7; D possibly corresponds to TRBD2 (6 bases). V was shortened by 2 bases and J by 4 bases, with 18 bases between the two germline ends. Per the germline V gene, CDR1 is SGHTA and CDR2 is FQGNSA. The CDR3 totals 16 residues. CDR3 bases: TGTGCCAGCAGCTTATACTCATGGGGACTGCCTTACGAGCAGTACTTC. Its translation is CASSLYSWGLPYEQYF.

This clonotype was seen at least ten times. This sequence joins TRBV3-1 and TRBJ2-2; 8 bases are shared with TRBD2. This CDR3 region has 17 residues. The ends lost 1 base at V and 5 bases at J; junction bases unmatched: 9. Germline V CDR1 and CDR2: LGHDT, YNNKEL (reference sequence). The DNA of the CDR3 is TGTGCCAGCAGCCAAGTTAAAGGCGGGGGGAATACCGGGGAGCTGTTTTTT. Protein: CASSQVKGGGNTGELFF. The whole variable domain, remainder taken from reference TRBV3-1 and TRBJ2-2, is DTAVSQTPKYLVTQMGNDKSIKCEQNLGHDTMYWYKQDSKKFLKIMFSYNNKELIINETVPNRFSPKSPDKAHLNLHINSLELGDSAVYFCASSQVKGGGNTGELFFGEGSRLTVL.

A remark on this clonotype: A much larger clonotype is one base distant, so this may be a read error. The genes are TRBV15 and TRBJ1-1, with D possibly matching TRBD1 (5 bases). The CDR3 extends over 15 amino acids. Trimming took off 5 bases at V and 0 bases at J, with 13 bases between the two ends. Germline V CDR1 and CDR2: LNHNV, YYDKDF (reference sequence). This CDR3 reads CATSGSTGLNTEAFF. In DNA, the CDR3 is TGTGCCACCAGCGGCAGCACAGGATTGAACACTGAAGCTTTCTTT.

V and J are TRBV7-9 and TRBJ2-7; 10 bases line up with TRBD1. The CDR3 extends over 16 amino acids. V shed 1 base, J shed 3 bases, and the junction held 6 bases outside the gene matches. The V gene's germline CDR1 is SEHNR and CDR2 FQNEAQ (reference sequence). The CDR3 DNA sequence: TGTGCCAGCAGCTTAGACCCGGGACAGGGGTTCTACGAGCAGTACTTC. Translation gives CASSLDPGQGFYEQYF. The variable domain in full, with the rest retrieved from reference TRBV7-9 and TRBJ2-7, is DTGVSQNPRHKITKRGQNVTFRCDPISEHNRLYWYRQTLGQGPEFLTYFQNEAQLEKSRLLSDRFSAERPKGSFSTLEIQRTEQGDSAMYLCASSLDPGQGFYEQYFGPGTRLTVT.

The chain combines TRBV7-9 with TRBJ2-7; 7 nucleotides match TRBD1. This CDR3 spans 22 amino acids. Germline loops: CDR1 SEHNR, CDR2 FQNEAQ (reference sequence). With 3 bases clipped from V and 2 bases from J, the junction kept 28 bases outside the gene matches. The CDR3 sequence: CASSFWGGYPDRRTTSTYEQYF. The CDR3 nucleotides are TGTGCCAGCAGCTTCTGGGGTGGGTATCCGGACAGGCGTACAACGTCGACCTACGAGCAGTACTTC.

Of note for this clonotype: This sequence may be a read error, since a much larger clone differs from it by one base. The V call is TRBV12-3 or TRBV12-4, the J call TRBJ2-7; 8 positions match TRBD1. This CDR3 spans 15 amino acids. CDR3 sequence reads: CASSRGQGSAYEQCF. As DNA, the CDR3 is TGTGCCAGCAGCCGCGGACAGGGTAGCGCCTACGAGCAGTGCTTC.

Ten or more counts support this clonotype. The rearrangement uses TRBV2 and TRBJ1-1; 7 bases match TRBD1. The CDR3 contains 14 residues. With 1 base clipped from V and 5 bases from J, the junction kept 4 bases outside the gene matches. Germline assignment: CDR1 SNHLY and CDR2 FYNNEI. This CDR3 reads CASSEGQGQTEAFF. For the CDR3, the DNA is TGTGCCAGCAGTGAAGGACAGGGCCAGACTGAAGCTTTCTTT.

This clonotype was detected many times. V gene TRBV12-3 or TRBV12-4 combines with J gene TRBJ2-7; the match to TRBD2 covers 9 bases. Germline trimming cut 6 bases from V and 6 bases from J; bases unmatched to any gene: 12. This CDR3 contains 15 residues. The CDR3 region is CASSPRGSGSGEQYF. The CDR3 DNA reads TGTGCCAGCAGCCCACGGGGTAGCGGGAGCGGCGAGCAGTACTTC.

Comments on this clonotype: Possible read error: a much larger clone is one base away. The chain couples TRBV20-1 to TRBJ2-3, with D possibly being TRBD1 (6 bases). The germline gives CDR1 DFQATT, CDR2 SNEGSKA (reference sequence). This CDR3 has 14 residues. The ends were cut back, 5 bases at V and 2 bases at J, with 14 bases in the middle. The CDR3 nucleotides read TGCAGTGCTGCCCTGGACAGAACCACAGATACGCAGTATTTT. Protein: CSAALDRTTDTQYF.

In this sample, this clonotype turned up many times. The CDR3 region has the DNA TGTGCCAGCAGCCCTTCTAGCGTGGAGACCCAGTACTTC. Translation gives CASSPSSVETQYF. The J gene is TRBJ2-5, the V gene TRBV6-2 or TRBV6-3; tentative D call: TRBD2 (6 bases). The CDR3 is made up of 13 amino acids. V was cut by 6 bases and J by 5 bases, with 13 bases left in between. Germline V gene sequence: CDR1 MNHEY, CDR2 SVGEGT.

In this sample, this clonotype turned up a few times. The chain links TRBV7-3 to TRBJ2-2, with D uncertain. The CDR3 is 12 amino acids. CDR1 and CDR2 (germline): SGHTA, FQGTGA. Trimming removed 5 bases from V and 7 bases from J, with 8 bases in between. DNA of the CDR3: TGTGCCAGCAGCGCCCCCAGCGGGGAGCTGTTTTTT. Its protein product is CASSAPSGELFF.

This clonotype was counted many times. The chain has TRBV19 and TRBJ1-1; D is uncertain. Germline V gene lookup returns CDR1 LNHDA and CDR2 SQIVND (reference sequence). Trimming left V 1 base short and J 6 bases short, with 12 bases between. CDR3 length equals 14 residues. The CDR3 nucleotides are TGTGCCAGTAGTATAGGCGGCGGGGTGTCTGAAGCTTTCTTT. Its protein product is CASSIGGGVSEAFF.